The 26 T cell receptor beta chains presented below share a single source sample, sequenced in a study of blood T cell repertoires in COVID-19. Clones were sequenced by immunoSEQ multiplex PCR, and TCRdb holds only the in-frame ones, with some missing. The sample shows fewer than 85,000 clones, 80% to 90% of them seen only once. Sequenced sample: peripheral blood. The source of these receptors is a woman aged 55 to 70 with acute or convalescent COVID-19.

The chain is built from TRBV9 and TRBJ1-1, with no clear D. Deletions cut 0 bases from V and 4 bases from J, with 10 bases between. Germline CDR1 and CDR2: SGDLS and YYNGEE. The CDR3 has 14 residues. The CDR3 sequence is CASSVAGGSTEAFF. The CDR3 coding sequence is TGTGCCAGCAGCGTAGCTGGCGGATCCACTGAAGCTTTCTTT.

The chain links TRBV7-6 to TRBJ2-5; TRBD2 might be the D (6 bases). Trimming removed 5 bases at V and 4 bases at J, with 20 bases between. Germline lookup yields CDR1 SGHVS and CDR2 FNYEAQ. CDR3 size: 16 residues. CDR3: CASSPEAGSPGETQYF. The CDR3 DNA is TGTGCCAGCAGCCCTGAAGCGGGCTCCCCGGGAGAGACCCAGTACTTC.

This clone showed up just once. CDR3 nucleotides: TGTGCCAGCAGTGATTACGGGGTATACTTC. Encoded protein: CASSDYGVYF. This chain links TRBV25-1 with TRBJ2-7, with a possible D match to TRBD2 (5 bases). In germline, CDR1 is MGHDK, CDR2 SYGVNS. The CDR3 runs 10 residues. The V end lost 3 bases, the J end lost 13 bases, and 10 bases lay between the germline ends.

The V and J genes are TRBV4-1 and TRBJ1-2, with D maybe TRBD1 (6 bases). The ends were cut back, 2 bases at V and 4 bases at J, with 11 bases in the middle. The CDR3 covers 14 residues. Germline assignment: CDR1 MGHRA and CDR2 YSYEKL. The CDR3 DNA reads TGCGCCAGCAGCCAACCCGGGACATCCTATGGCTACACCTTC. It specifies CASSQPGTSYGYTF.

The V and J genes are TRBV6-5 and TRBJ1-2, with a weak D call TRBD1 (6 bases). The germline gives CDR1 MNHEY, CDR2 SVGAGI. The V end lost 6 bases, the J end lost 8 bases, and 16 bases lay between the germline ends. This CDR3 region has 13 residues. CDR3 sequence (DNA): TGTGCCAGCAGCACCGGGGGGGGCGTAGGCTACACCTTC. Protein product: CASSTGGGVGYTF.

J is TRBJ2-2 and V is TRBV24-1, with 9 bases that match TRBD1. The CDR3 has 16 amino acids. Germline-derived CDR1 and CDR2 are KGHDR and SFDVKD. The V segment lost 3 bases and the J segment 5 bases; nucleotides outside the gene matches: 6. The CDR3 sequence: CATSDPQGASTGELFF. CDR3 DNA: TGTGCCACCAGTGATCCACAGGGGGCAAGTACCGGGGAGCTGTTTTTT.

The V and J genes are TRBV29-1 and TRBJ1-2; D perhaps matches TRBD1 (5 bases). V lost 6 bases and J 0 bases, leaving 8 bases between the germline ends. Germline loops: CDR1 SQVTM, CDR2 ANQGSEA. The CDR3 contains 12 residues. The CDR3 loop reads CSVTETNYGYTF. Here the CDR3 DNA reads TGCAGCGTGACAGAGACTAACTATGGCTACACCTTC.

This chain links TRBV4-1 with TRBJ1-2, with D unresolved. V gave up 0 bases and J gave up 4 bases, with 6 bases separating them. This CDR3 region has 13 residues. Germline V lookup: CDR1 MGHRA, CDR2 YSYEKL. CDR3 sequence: CASSQEGGYGYTF. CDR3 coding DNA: TGCGCCAGCAGCCAAGAAGGCGGCTATGGCTACACCTTC.

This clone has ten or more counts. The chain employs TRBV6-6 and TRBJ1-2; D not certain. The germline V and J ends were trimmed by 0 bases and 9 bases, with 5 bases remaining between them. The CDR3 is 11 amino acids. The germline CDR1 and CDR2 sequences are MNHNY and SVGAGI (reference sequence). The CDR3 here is CASSYSSSYTF. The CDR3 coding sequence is TGTGCCAGCAGTTACTCTAGTAGCTACACCTTC.

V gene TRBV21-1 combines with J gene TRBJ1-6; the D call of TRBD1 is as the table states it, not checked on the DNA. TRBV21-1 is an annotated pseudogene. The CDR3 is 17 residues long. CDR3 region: CASSKWKGQLVNSPLHF. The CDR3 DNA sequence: TGTGCCAGCAGCAAGTGGAAGGGACAGCTTGTAAATTCACCCCTCCACTTT.

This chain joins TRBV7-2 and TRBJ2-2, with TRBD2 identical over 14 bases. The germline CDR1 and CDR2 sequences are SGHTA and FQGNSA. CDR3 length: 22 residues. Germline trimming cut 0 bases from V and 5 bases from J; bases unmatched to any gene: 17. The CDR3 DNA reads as TGTGCCAGCAGCTTAGCTGCTCCGGGACTAGCGGGAGTTTCCGCCGTGACCGGGGAGCTGTTTTTT. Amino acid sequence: CASSLAAPGLAGVSAVTGELFF.

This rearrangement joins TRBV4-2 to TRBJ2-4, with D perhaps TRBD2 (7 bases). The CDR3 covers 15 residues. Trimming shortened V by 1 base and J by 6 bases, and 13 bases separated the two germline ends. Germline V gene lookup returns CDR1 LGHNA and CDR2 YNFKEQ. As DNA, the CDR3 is TGTGCCAGCAGCCAAGCGCTAAGGGGGGGAAACATTCAGTACTTC. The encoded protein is CASSQALRGGNIQYF.

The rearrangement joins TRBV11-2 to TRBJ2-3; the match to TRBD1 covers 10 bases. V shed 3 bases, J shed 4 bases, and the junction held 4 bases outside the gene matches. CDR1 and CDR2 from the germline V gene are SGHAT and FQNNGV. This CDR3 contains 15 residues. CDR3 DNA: TGTGCCAGCAGCTTCCGGGACAGGGGAGCAGATACGCAGTATTTT. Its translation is CASSFRDRGADTQYF.

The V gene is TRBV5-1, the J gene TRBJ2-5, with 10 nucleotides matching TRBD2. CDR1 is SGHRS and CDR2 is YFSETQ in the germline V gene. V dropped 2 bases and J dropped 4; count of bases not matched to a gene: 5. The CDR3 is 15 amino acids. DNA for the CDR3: TGCGCCAGCAGCTTCTCTAGCGGGGGACCAGAGACCCAGTACTTC. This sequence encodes CASSFSSGGPETQYF.

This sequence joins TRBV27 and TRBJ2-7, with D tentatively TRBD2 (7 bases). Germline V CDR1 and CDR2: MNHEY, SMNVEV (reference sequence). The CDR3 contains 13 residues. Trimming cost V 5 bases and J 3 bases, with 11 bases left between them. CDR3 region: CASSPRGGYEQYF. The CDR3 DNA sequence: TGTGCCAGCAGTCCTAGGGGGGGCTACGAGCAGTACTTC.

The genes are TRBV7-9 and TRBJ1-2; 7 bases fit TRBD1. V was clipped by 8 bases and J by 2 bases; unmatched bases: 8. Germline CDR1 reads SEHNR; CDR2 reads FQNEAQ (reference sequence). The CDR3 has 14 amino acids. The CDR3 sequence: CASSRDSINYGYTF. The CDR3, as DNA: TGTGCCAGCTCTCGGGACAGTATCAACTATGGCTACACCTTC.

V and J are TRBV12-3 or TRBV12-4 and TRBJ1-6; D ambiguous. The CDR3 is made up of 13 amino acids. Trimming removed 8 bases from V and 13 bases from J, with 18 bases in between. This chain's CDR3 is CASRGGGLSPLHF. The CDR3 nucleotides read TGTGCCAGCCGGGGTGGAGGGTTGAGTCCCCTCCACTTT.

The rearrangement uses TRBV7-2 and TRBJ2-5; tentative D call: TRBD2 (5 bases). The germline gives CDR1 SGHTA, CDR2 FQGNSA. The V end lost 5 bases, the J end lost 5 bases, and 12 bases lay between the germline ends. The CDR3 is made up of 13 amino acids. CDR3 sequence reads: CASSIMTGETQYF. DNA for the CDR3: TGTGCCAGCAGCATTATGACGGGGGAGACCCAGTACTTC. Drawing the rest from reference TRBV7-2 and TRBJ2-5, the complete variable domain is GAGVSQSPSNKVTEKGKDVELRCDPISGHTALYWYRQSLGQGLEFLIYFQGNSAPDKSGLPSDRFSAERTGGSVSTLTIQRTQQEDSAVYLCASSIMTGETQYFGPGTRLLVL.

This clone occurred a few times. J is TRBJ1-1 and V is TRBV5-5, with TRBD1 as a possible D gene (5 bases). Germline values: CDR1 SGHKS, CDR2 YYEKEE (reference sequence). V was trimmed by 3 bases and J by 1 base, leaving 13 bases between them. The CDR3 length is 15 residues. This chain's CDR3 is CASSSHPTENTEAFF. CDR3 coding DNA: TGTGCCAGCAGCTCCCACCCGACAGAGAACACTGAAGCTTTCTTT.

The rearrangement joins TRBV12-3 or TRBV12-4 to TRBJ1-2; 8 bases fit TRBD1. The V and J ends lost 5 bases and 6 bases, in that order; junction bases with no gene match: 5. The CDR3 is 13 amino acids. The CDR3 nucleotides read TGTGCCAGCAGTCCCCGACAGGGGCATGGCTACACCTTC. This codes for CASSPRQGHGYTF.

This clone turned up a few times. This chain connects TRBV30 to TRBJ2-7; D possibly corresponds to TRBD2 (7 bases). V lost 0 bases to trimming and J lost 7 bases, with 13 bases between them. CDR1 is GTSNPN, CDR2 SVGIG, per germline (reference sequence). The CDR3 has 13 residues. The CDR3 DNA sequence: TGTGCCTGGAGTGTGGGCGGGGGCAGAGAGCAGTACTTC. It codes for CAWSVGGGREQYF.

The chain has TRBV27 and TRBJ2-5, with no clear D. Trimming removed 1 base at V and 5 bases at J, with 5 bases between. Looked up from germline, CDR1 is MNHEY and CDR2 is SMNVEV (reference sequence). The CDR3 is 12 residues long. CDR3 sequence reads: CASSLFGETQYF. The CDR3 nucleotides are TGTGCCAGCAGTTTATTCGGGGAGACCCAGTACTTC.

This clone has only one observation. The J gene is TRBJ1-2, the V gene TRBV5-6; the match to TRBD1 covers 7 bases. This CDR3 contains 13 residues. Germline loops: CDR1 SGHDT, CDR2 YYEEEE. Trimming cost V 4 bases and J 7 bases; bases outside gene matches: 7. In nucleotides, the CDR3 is TGTGCCAGCAGCAAAACAGGGGACCGTGGCTACACCTTC. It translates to CASSKTGDRGYTF. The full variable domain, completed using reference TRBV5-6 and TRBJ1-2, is DAGVTQSPTHLIKTRGQQVTLRCSPKSGHDTVSWYQQALGQGPQFIFQYYEEEERQRGNFPDRFSGHQFPNYSSELNVNALLLGDSALYLCASSKTGDRGYTFGSGTRLTVV.

CDR3 nucleotide sequence: TGTGCCAGCAGCAGGGGCGGCCACATTCAGTACTTC. Amino acids: CASSRGGHIQYF. This chain joins TRBV28 and TRBJ2-4; D might be TRBD1 (6 bases). The CDR3 length is 12 residues. Trimming removed 6 bases at V and 8 bases at J, with 11 bases between. CDR1 and CDR2 (germline): MDHEN, SYDVKM. Filled out from reference TRBV28 and TRBJ2-4, the complete variable domain reads DVKVTQSSRYLVKRTGEKVFLECVQDMDHENMFWYRQDPGLGLRLIYFSYDVKMKEKGDIPEGYSVSREKKERFSLILESASTNQTSMYLCASSRGGHIQYFGAGTRLSVL.

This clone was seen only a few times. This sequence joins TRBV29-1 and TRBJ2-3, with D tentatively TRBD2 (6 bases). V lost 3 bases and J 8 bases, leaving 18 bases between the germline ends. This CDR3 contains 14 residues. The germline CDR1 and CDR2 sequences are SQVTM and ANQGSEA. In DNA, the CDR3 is TGCAGCGTTGAGGGGGGACGGAAAGGGATTACGCAGTATTTT. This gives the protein CSVEGGRKGITQYF.

The CDR3 sequence: CASSSRDRANNEQFF. The DNA for the CDR3 is TGTGCCAGCAGCTCCCGGGACAGGGCAAACAATGAGCAGTTCTTC. The chain joins TRBV5-4 to TRBJ2-1; 9 positions match TRBD1. After removal of 3 bases from V and 5 bases from J, the junction contained 6 bases not matched to a gene. Germline CDR1 and CDR2: SGHNT and YYREEE (reference sequence). The CDR3 covers 15 residues.